This T cell receptor beta chain was profiled in a study of blood T cell repertoires in COVID-19 (dated by TCRdb to 2018 to 2021). At the level of the whole study: Samples covering the acute and convalescent phases of COVID-19 were provided by collaborators in the United States, Italy and Spain. Nearly every sample came with metadata listing a de-identified subject ID, COVID-19 status, age in years and sex. Deeply sampled blood TCRbeta repertoires from subjects exposed to, actively infected with, or recovered from COVID-19 were included in the dataset. The repertoires were made available in a free public database intended to serve as a resource for research on the immune response to SARS-CoV-2. The prospective study material was composed of cDNA or gDNA derived from T cells, B-cell-depleted T cells, or PBMCs. Samples came from the ongoing ImmuneRACE study (first 160 participants) plus 1,254 subjects from 6 global collaborators. Where available, HLA class I and class II types were taken from metadata supplied by the sample provider and were not determined by assay-based typing. What the work shows at the level of the full study, not this receptor alone: How much clinical and demographic metadata was included differed by source and by participant, and the metadata was provided uncurated.

At one collaborating source in Seattle, patients were enrolled during active infection and were followed longitudinally through the course of disease. Each collaborating institution followed its own protocols to collect whole blood in K2EDTA tubes. Collaborator samples were shipped for TCRbeta analysis as frozen whole blood, isolated PBMCs, or DNA extracted from either sample type. The immunoSEQ Assay, a bias-controlled multiplex PCR, was used to amplify TCRbeta CDR3 regions from genomic DNA. As for how the authors treated the data: The number of nucleated cells in each sample was estimated from the amplification of reference gene primers within the assay. To quantify the absolute abundance of each unique TCRbeta CDR3 rearrangement, sequence reads were collapsed and filtered. For each sample, productive Simpson clonality was calculated as the square root of Simpson's diversity index over productive rearrangements. Held by TCRdb, this immuneACCESS table contains in-frame sequences only and omits some clones. Under half of the omission traces to an unresolved V gene where checked; the cause of the rest is unknown. The V and J calls and clone size were taken over from that table, and D and trimming were inferred from the DNA. Present in this sample are 260,000 or so clones, around 81% of which were seen just once. The ten largest account for approximately 7.5% of the sample.

CDR1 is given as SGHRS and CDR2 as YFSETQ, both from the germline V gene. V is pruned by 5 bases and J by 3 bases, leaving 4 bases of the junction without a gene match. From its cysteine to its phenylalanine, the CDR3 spans 15 amino acids. The retained sequence is limited to the CDR3, 45 bases, with the frame set at the first base. Points on this clone: Its cognate antigen has yet to be identified. One base away there is no much larger clone; base qualities are not given.

Recombination joined TRBV5-1 with TRBJ1-4; 10 of the junction bases match TRBD1. Sequencing was done on a sample of peripheral blood. This clonotype originated in a woman of 80 years or more with COVID-19, enrolled during active disease. The CDR3 reads CASRTTGGPNEKLFF. The nucleotide sequence is TGCGCCAGCAGAACGACAGGGGGCCCTAATGAAAAACTGTTTTTT.